The rows below give T cell receptor beta chains drawn from one sample of a study of cytomegalovirus exposure and HLA in healthy donors. Some clones are missing from TCRdb's copy, which holds only in-frame ones; the method was immunoSEQ multiplex PCR. The sample records fewer than 200,000 clones, approximately 82% being singletons. Sequencing used PBMCs. Receptors originate from a male donor in good health and CMV-seronegative. The CDR3 runs from the conserved cysteine through the conserved F or W. A D gene is named only where the DNA matches it firmly. Size tells how often a clone was seen (once, few, many) or the class of an expanded clone, and some rows leave it out.

v_call,clone_size,d_call,j_call,cdr3_nt,cdr3_aa
TRBV11-2,few,NA,TRBJ1-1,TGTGCCAGCAACCCTCTAGTGGGGGGAGGTACTGAAGCTTTCTTT,CASNPLVGGGTEAFF
TRBV6-5,NA,NA,TRBJ2-5,TGTGCCAGCAGTTACTTATCTACCTCCCAAACCCAGTACTTC,CASSYLSTSQTQYF
TRBV7-2,NA,NA,TRBJ2-5,TGTGCCAGCAGCTTTCGTCGGGAGACCCAGTACTTC,CASSFRRETQYF
TRBV19,NA,TRBD1,TRBJ2-1,TGTGCCAGTAGTATTGGACAGGCGATTTTTCCCAATAACTCCTACAATGAGCAGTTCTTC,CASSIGQAIFPNNSYNEQFF
TRBV9,NA,NA,TRBJ2-5,TGTGCCAGCGGACGTACAGGGCGCTTGGAGACCCAGTACTTC,CASGRTGRLETQYF
TRBV1,NA,NA,TRBJ2-7,TGCACCAGCAGCCAGATCGTCGAGGATACTTTAAGCTCCTACGAGCAGTACTTC,CTSSQIVEDTLSSYEQYF
TRBV9,NA,TRBD1,TRBJ2-3,TGTGCCAGCAGCGGTCCCGGGACAGGGGTTATAGGAGATACGCAGTATTTT,CASSGPGTGVIGDTQYF
TRBV5-1,few,TRBD1,TRBJ2-2,TGCGCCAGCAGCTTGGCAGGGACAGGGGTCCCCGGGGAGCTGTTTTTT,CASSLAGTGVPGELFF
TRBV9,NA,TRBD2,TRBJ2-3,TGTGCCAGCAGCCCTGTAATGAGCGGGGGGGCAGACGTTATACGATTT,CASSPVMSGGADVIRF
TRBV30,NA,TRBD2,TRBJ2-3,TGTGCCTGGAGTGCCGGGAGGAACACAGATACGCAGTATTTT,CAWSAGRNTDTQYF
TRBV18,NA,TRBD1,TRBJ2-1,TGTGCCAGCTCACCCGGGACAGTTGAGAATGAGCAGTTCTTC,CASSPGTVENEQFF
TRBV28,NA,TRBD2,TRBJ2-7,TGTGCCAGCAGTCCTGCCGGGGGGGACTCCTCCTATGAGCAGTACTTC,CASSPAGGDSSYEQYF
TRBV18,NA,NA,TRBJ2-5,TGTGCCAGCTCACCACTGACAAGGGAGACCCAGTACTTC,CASSPLTRETQYF
TRBV2,NA,TRBD1,TRBJ1-6,TGTGCCAGCGGACGGACAGGGGTTAATTCACCCCTCCACTTT,CASGRTGVNSPLHF
TRBV4-2,NA,NA,TRBJ1-1,TGTGCCAGCAGCCAACGTGAGGGGGGGCTAGGGAGTGGGAACACTGAAGCTTTCTTT,CASSQREGGLGSGNTEAFF